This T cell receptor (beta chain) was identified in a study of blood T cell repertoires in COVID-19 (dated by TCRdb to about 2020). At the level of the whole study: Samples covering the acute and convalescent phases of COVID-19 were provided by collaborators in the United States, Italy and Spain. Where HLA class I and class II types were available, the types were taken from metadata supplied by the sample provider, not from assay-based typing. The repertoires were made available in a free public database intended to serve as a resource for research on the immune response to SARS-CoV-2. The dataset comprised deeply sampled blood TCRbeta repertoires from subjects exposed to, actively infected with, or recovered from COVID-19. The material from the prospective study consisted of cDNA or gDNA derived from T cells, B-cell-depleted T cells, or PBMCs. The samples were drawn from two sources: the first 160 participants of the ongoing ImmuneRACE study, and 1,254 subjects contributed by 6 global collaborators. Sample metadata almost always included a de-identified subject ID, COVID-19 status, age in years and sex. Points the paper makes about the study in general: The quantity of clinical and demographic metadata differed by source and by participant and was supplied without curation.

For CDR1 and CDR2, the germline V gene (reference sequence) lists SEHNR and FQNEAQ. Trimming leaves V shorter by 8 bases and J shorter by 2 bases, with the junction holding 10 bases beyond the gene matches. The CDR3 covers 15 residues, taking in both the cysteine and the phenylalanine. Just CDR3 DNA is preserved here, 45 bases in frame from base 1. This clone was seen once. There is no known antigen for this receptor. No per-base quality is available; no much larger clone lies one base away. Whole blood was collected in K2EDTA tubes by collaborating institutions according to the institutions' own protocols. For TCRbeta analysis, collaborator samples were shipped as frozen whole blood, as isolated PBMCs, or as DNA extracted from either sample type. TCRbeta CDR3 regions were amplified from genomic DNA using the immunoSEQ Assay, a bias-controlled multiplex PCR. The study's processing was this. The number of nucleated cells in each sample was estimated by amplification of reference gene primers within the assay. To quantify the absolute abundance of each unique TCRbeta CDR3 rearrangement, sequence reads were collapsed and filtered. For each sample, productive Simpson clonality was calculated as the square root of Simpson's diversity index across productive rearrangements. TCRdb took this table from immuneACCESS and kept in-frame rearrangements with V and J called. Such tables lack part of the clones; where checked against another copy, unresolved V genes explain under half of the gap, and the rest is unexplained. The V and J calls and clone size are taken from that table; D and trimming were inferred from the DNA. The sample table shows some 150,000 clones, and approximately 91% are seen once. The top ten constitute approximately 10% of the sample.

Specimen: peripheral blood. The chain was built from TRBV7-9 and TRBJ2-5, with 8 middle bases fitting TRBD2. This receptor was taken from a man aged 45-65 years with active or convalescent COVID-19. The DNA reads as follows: TGTGCCAGCCACCGCACTAGCGGATCACAAGAGACCCAGTACTTC. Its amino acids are CASHRTSGSQETQYF.